This TCR beta chain is drawn from a study of metastatic and nonmetastatic thyroid tumors. Findings of the study overall: Benign nodules reportedly had significantly lower TCR beta diversity than malignant thyroid tumors in blood and tumor.

Patients were all untreated before their thyroid surgery. V lost 4 bases, J lost 9 bases, and 9 bases stayed unmatched. Germline assignment: CDR1 MGHRA and CDR2 YSYEKL. This CDR3 contains 14 residues. Authors' analysis steps: Across clinicopathological groups, CDR3 differences served as the basis for building a distant-metastasis classifier for papillary thyroid cancer. From the PCR reads, TCRdb re-called clones with MiXCR. TCRdb's processing, not the authors', yielded these V and J calls. The table lists about 34,000 clones, approximately 40% of them singletons. In regard to this clone: Its specificity is not known.

The V call is TRBV4-1, the J call TRBJ1-5; 7 bases are a match to TRBD1. Sequenced sample: tumor tissue. This clonotype was sampled from a female donor with papillary thyroid cancer or a benign thyroid nodule (not recorded which). Some clones in this sample may be carry-over from other donors' samples. The CDR3 here is CASSPGQTVWPQHF. In DNA, the CDR3 is TGCGCCAGCAGCCCGGGACAGACGGTGTGGCCCCAGCATTTT.